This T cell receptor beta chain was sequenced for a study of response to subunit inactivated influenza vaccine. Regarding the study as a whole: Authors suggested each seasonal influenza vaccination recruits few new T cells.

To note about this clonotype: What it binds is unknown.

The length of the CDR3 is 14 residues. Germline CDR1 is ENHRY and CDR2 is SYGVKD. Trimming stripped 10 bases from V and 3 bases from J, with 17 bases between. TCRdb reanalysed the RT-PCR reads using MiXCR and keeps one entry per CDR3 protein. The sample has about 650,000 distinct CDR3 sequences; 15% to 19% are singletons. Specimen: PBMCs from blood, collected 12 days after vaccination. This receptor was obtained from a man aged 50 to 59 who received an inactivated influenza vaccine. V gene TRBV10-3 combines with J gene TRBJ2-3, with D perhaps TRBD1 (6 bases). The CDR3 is CATQQGSKTDTQYF. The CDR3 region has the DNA TGTGCCACTCAACAGGGATCGAAAACAGATACGCAGTATTTT.